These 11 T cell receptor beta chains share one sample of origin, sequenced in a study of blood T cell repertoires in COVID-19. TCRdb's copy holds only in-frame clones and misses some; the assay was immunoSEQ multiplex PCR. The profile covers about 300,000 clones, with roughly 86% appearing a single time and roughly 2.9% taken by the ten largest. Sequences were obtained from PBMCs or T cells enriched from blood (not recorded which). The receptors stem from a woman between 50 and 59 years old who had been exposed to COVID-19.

CDR3 residues: CASMLGGPSPLHF. The CDR3 coding sequence is TGTGCCAGCATGCTAGGGGGACCCTCACCCCTCCACTTT. This chain uses TRBV12-3 or TRBV12-4 with TRBJ1-6, with D possibly matching TRBD1 (6 bases). V was pared by 7 bases and J by 10 bases, with 14 bases between. The CDR3 totals 13 residues.

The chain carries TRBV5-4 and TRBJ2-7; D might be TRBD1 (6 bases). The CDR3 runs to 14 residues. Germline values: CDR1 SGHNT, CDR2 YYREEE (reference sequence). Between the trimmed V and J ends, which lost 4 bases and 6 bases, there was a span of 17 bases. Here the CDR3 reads CASSQDSSLPEQYF. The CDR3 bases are TGTGCCAGCAGCCAGGACAGCTCCCTACCCGAGCAGTACTTC. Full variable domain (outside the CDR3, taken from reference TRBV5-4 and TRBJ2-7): ETGVTQSPTHLIKTRGQQVTLRCSSQSGHNTVSWYQQALGQGPQFIFQYYREEENGRGNFPPRFSGLQFPNYSSELNVNALELDDSALYLCASSQDSSLPEQYFGPGTRLTVT.

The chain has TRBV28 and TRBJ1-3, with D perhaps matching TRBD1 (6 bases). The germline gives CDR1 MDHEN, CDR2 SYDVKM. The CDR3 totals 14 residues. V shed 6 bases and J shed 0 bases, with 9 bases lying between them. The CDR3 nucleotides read TGTGCCAGCAGGAGGGGGAACTCTGGAAACACCATATATTTT. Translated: CASRRGNSGNTIYF.

The CDR3 DNA is TGTGCCATCAGTGAGAGGAGCGACCGTAATAACTATGGCTACACCTTC. Translating gives CAISERSDRNNYGYTF. The chain joins TRBV10-3 to TRBJ1-2; D uncertain. CDR1 and CDR2 from the germline V gene are ENHRY and SYGVKD. Trimming pared 2 bases from V and 1 base from J, leaving 14 bases between. The CDR3 loop spans 16 amino acids.

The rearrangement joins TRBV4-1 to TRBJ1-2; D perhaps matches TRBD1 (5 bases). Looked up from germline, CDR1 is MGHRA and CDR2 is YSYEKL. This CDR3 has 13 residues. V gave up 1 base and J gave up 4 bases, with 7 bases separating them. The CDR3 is CASSQARGYGYTF. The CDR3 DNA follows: TGCGCCAGCAGCCAAGCAAGGGGCTATGGCTACACCTTC.

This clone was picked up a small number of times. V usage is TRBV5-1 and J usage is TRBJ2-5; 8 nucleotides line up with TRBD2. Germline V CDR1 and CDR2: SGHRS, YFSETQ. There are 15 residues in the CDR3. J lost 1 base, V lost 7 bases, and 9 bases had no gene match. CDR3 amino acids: CASGPGGAAQETQYF. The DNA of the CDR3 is TGCGCCAGCGGCCCCGGGGGGGCCGCCCAAGAGACCCAGTACTTC. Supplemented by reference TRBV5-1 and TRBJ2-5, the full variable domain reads KAGVTQTPRYLIKTRGQQVTLSCSPISGHRSVSWYQQTPGQGLQFLFEYFSETQRNKGNFPGRFSGRQFSNSRSEMNVSTLELGDSALYLCASGPGGAAQETQYFGPGTRLLVL.

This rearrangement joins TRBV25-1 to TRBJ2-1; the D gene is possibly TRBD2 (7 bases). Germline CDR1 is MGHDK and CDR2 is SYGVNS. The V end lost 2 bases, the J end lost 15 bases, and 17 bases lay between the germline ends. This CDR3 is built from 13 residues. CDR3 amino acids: CASSEGSGGRWFF. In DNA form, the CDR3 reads TGTGCCAGCAGTGAAGGCTCGGGGGGCCGTTGGTTCTTC.

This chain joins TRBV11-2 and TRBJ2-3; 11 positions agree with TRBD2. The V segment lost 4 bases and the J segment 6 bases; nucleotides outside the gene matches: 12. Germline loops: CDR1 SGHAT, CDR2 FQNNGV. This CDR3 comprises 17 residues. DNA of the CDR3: TGTGCCAGCAGCTCCGCCTTGACTAGCGGGGAGGAGGATACGCAGTATTTT. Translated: CASSSALTSGEEDTQYF.

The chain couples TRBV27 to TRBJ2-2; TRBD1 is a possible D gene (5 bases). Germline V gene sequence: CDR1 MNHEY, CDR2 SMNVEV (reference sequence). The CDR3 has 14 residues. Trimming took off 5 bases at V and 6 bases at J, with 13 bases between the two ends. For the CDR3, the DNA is TGTGCCAGCAGTCTCCAGGGCCCCCCCGGGGAGCTGTTTTTT. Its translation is CASSLQGPPGELFF.

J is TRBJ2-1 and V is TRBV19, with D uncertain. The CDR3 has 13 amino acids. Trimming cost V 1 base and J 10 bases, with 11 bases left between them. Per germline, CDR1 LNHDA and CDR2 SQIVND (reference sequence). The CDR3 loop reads CASSIVPDGEQFF. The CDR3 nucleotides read TGTGCCAGTAGTATAGTGCCTGACGGGGAGCAGTTCTTC. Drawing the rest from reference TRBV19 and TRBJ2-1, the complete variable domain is DGGITQSPKYLFRKEGQNVTLSCEQNLNHDAMYWYRQDPGQGLRLIYYSQIVNDFQKGDIAEGYSVSREKKESFPLTVTSAQKNPTAFYLCASSIVPDGEQFFGPGTRLTVL.

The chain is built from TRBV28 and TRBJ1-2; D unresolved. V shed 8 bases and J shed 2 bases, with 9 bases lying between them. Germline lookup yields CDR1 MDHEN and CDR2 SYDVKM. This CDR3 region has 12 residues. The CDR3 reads CASSGLNYGYTF. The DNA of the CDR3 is TGTGCCAGCTCCGGACTGAACTATGGCTACACCTTC.